The 18 T cell receptor beta chains given below trace back to one sample, sequenced in a study of blood T cell repertoires in COVID-19. The method was immunoSEQ multiplex PCR; TCRdb's version includes in-frame clones alone and lacks a portion of them. The data contain some 120,000 clones, around 82% of them seen just once; the ten biggest clones take up around 5.6%. The sample was peripheral blood. The receptors come from an elderly man with active or convalescent COVID-19.

The rearrangement joins TRBV18 to TRBJ1-2; TRBD1 matches at 9 bases. Germline V lookup: CDR1 KGHSH, CDR2 LQKENI. V dropped 2 bases and J dropped 2; count of bases not matched to a gene: 6. The CDR3 loop spans 16 amino acids. The CDR3 DNA reads as TGTGCCAGCTCACCATCGACAGGGGGAGAGAACTATGGCTACACCTTC. It is translated as CASSPSTGGENYGYTF.

In its sample, this clone was seen a few times. The J gene is TRBJ1-2, the V gene TRBV7-2; 9 bases match TRBD1. CDR3 length: 13 amino acids. J lost 13 bases, V lost 5 bases, and 11 bases had no gene match. Germline assignment: CDR1 SGHTA and CDR2 FQGNSA. CDR3 bases: TGTGCCAGCAGCCCCGATCGACAGGGGGTAGGCACCTTC. As protein: CASSPDRQGVGTF.

This chain uses TRBV19 with TRBJ1-1; D gene uncertain. Trimming removed 6 bases from V and 0 bases from J, with 5 bases in between. The CDR3 extends over 12 amino acids. Per the germline V gene, CDR1 is LNHDA and CDR2 is SQIVND (reference sequence). DNA of the CDR3: TGTGCCAGTAGGCGCCTGAACACTGAAGCTTTCTTT. Protein product: CASRRLNTEAFF. The whole variable domain, remainder taken from reference TRBV19 and TRBJ1-1, is DGGITQSPKYLFRKEGQNVTLSCEQNLNHDAMYWYRQDPGQGLRLIYYSQIVNDFQKGDIAEGYSVSREKKESFPLTVTSAQKNPTAFYLCASRRLNTEAFFGQGTRLTVV.

The chain joins TRBV27 to TRBJ1-5; 7 bases agree with TRBD1. Germline lookup yields CDR1 MNHEY and CDR2 SMNVEV (reference sequence). V lost 1 base and J lost 7; bases outside the gene matches: 10. The CDR3 spans 16 residues. The CDR3 bases are TGTGCCAGCAGTTTATTTCCAGGGGGATCCACGCAGCCCCAGCATTTT. As protein: CASSLFPGGSTQPQHF.

The chain couples TRBV11-2 to TRBJ1-2; 7 bases map to TRBD1. The junction had 15 bases not matched to a gene; V was cut back by 6 bases and J by 5 bases. Germline-derived CDR1 and CDR2 are SGHAT and FQNNGV. This CDR3 region has 16 residues. The CDR3 is CASRPRWGQRAYGYTF. In nucleotides, the CDR3 is TGTGCCAGCAGGCCAAGGTGGGGACAGAGGGCTTATGGCTACACCTTC.

This clone was counted between two and nine times. J is TRBJ1-2 and V is TRBV5-4; D is unclear. V shed 0 bases and J shed 6 bases, with 12 bases lying between them. The germline V gene has CDR1 SGHNT and CDR2 YYREEE (reference sequence). This CDR3 region has 14 residues. The CDR3 nucleotides read TGTGCCAGCAGCTTGGTGTCAGGCGGGGATGGCTACACCTTC. This encodes CASSLVSGGDGYTF.

The V and J genes are TRBV12-3 or TRBV12-4 and TRBJ2-7, with TRBD1 as a possible D gene (6 bases). This CDR3 is 13 amino acids long. Between the trimmed V and J ends, which lost 6 bases and 0 bases, there was a span of 9 bases. CDR3: CASSTGNSYEQYF. CDR3 coding DNA: TGTGCCAGCAGCACAGGGAACTCCTACGAGCAGTACTTC.

The chain is built from TRBV28 and TRBJ1-3, with 12 bases fitting TRBD1. Germline loops: CDR1 MDHEN, CDR2 SYDVKM. With V trimmed by 5 bases and J by 8 bases, 7 bases remained unmatched. The CDR3 runs to 15 residues. The CDR3 region is CASSIGGQGAHTIYF. The DNA for the CDR3 is TGTGCCAGCAGTATCGGGGGACAGGGGGCCCACACCATATATTTT.

The V gene is TRBV5-1, the J gene TRBJ2-3; D possibly corresponds to TRBD1 (5 bases). CDR3 length: 14 residues. Trimming took 2 bases from V and 6 from J, leaving 13 bases between them. Germline CDR1 is SGHRS and CDR2 is YFSETQ. The CDR3 coding sequence is TGCGCCAGCAGCTTCGGACAAGGGTTGGATACGCAGTATTTT. This translates into CASSFGQGLDTQYF.

The gene calls are TRBV23-1 and TRBJ2-6; perhaps TRBD1 as D (6 bases). Being an ORF, TRBV23-1 has a function that is uncertain. V was pared by 4 bases and J by 0 bases, with 22 bases between. There are 20 residues in the CDR3. The DNA for the CDR3 is TGCGCCAGCAGTCTGGGACAACCCAAAACATCTCTCTCTGGGGCCAACGTCCTGACTTTC. Amino acid sequence: CASSLGQPKTSLSGANVLTF.

V is TRBV7-2 and J is TRBJ2-7; D might be TRBD1 (7 bases). Between the trimmed V and J ends, which lost 3 bases and 5 bases, there was a span of 17 bases. The CDR3 consists of 15 residues. Germline values: CDR1 SGHTA, CDR2 FQGNSA. The CDR3 DNA reads as TGTGCCAGCAGCTTGGAGGGGGCAGGGTTACACGAGCAGTACTTC. Translation gives CASSLEGAGLHEQYF.

This rearrangement joins TRBV10-3 to TRBJ2-7; 9 bases line up with TRBD1. The J segment lost 7 bases and the V segment lost 5 bases, leaving 15 bases of the junction unmatched. The germline V gene has CDR1 ENHRY and CDR2 SYGVKD. This CDR3 spans 16 amino acids. CDR3 region: CAISKTGDRASREQYF. The CDR3 region has the DNA TGTGCCATCAGTAAAACAGGGGACAGGGCCTCTCGGGAGCAGTACTTC.

The chain couples TRBV28 to TRBJ1-1; 10 bases are shared with TRBD1. Germline CDR1 and CDR2: MDHEN and SYDVKM. This CDR3 region has 16 residues. Trimming took 8 bases from V and 0 from J; bases not matched to a gene: 9. The CDR3 protein is CASLWDRGSLNTEAFF. CDR3 sequence (DNA): TGTGCCAGCCTCTGGGACAGGGGCTCTTTGAACACTGAAGCTTTCTTT.

This CDR3 reads CAISEERTDNEKLFF. The CDR3 nucleotides read TGTGCCATCAGTGAGGAGCGGACAGATAATGAAAAACTGTTTTTT. The V gene is TRBV10-3, the J gene TRBJ1-4, with D possibly being TRBD1 (6 bases). The germline gives CDR1 ENHRY, CDR2 SYGVKD. Trimming left V 2 bases short and J 4 bases short, with 11 bases between. CDR3 size: 15 residues.

The chain has TRBV19 and TRBJ1-4, with TRBD1 matching 9 bases. This CDR3 contains 15 residues. Looked up from germline, CDR1 is LNHDA and CDR2 is SQIVND (reference sequence). With V trimmed by 5 bases and J by 2 bases, 3 bases remained unmatched. CDR3 coding DNA: TGTGCCAGTAGTCTCGACAGGGGGACTAATGAAAAACTGTTTTTT. Its protein is CASSLDRGTNEKLFF.

V usage is TRBV6-5 and J usage is TRBJ1-2, with unresolved D. Looked up from germline, CDR1 is MNHEY and CDR2 is SVGAGI. This CDR3 spans 16 amino acids. Trimming cost V 2 bases and J 4 bases, with 17 bases left between them. CDR3 protein: CASSYTPLGGGYGYTF. CDR3 nucleotide sequence: TGTGCCAGCAGTTACACCCCCTTGGGAGGTGGCTATGGCTACACCTTC.

The sample holds a few counts of this clone. The DNA for the CDR3 is TGTGCCAGCAGCACCCGACAGGCCGTCTCTGGAAACACCATATATTTT. Translating it yields CASSTRQAVSGNTIYF. The chain couples TRBV7-2 to TRBJ1-3; D perhaps matches TRBD1 (6 bases). V lost 5 bases and J 0 bases, leaving 14 bases between the germline ends. The CDR3 covers 16 residues. Germline lookup yields CDR1 SGHTA and CDR2 FQGNSA. Full variable domain (rest looked up from reference TRBV7-2 and TRBJ1-3): GAGVSQSPSNKVTEKGKDVELRCDPISGHTALYWYRQSLGQGLEFLIYFQGNSAPDKSGLPSDRFSAERTGGSVSTLTIQRTQQEDSAVYLCASSTRQAVSGNTIYFGEGSWLTVV.

This chain links TRBV6-6 with TRBJ2-5, with 9 bases lining up with TRBD2. The CDR3 covers 15 residues. CDR1 and CDR2 (germline): MNHNY, SVGAGI (reference sequence). Trimming cost V 2 bases and J 4 bases; bases outside gene matches: 5. The CDR3: CASSYGRGGVETQYF. The DNA of the CDR3 is TGTGCCAGCAGTTACGGGCGGGGGGGCGTAGAGACCCAGTACTTC.